Following are 23 T cell receptor beta chains from one sample sequenced in a study of blood T cell repertoires in COVID-19. Profiled with immunoSEQ multiplex PCR; TCRdb holds only in-frame clones, not every one. The sample includes some 460,000 clones, 87% of them seen just once. The sequenced material came from PBMCs or T cells enriched from blood (not recorded which). All receptors come from a woman in her late teens or twenties with acute COVID-19.

This clone showed up just a few times. Other nucleotide sequences in the sample specify the same CDR3. Here the CDR3 reads CASSGDSYEQYF. In DNA, the CDR3 is TGTGCCAGCAGTGGGGACAGTTACGAGCAGTACTTC. The V gene is TRBV2, the J gene TRBJ2-7; 7 bases align to TRBD1. The ends lost 4 bases at V and 4 bases at J; junction bases unmatched: 1. CDR1 is SNHLY, CDR2 FYNNEI, per germline. The CDR3 contains 12 residues.

V gene TRBV5-1 combines with J gene TRBJ2-3; tentative D call: TRBD1 (6 bases). The CDR3 contains 18 residues. Trimming pared 0 bases from V and 1 base from J, leaving 18 bases between. Germline V gives CDR1 SGHRS, CDR2 YFSETQ. The CDR3 nucleotides are TGCGCCAGCAGCTTGGGACCATTACAGGGCTACGGCACAGATACGCAGTATTTT. As protein: CASSLGPLQGYGTDTQYF.

The CDR3 DNA reads TGTGCCAGCAGCCCTAGCGGGGGGGCGAAACAAGCTTTCTTT. Residues: CASSPSGGAKQAFF. This chain joins TRBV9 and TRBJ1-1; perhaps TRBD1 as D (6 bases). Trimming took off 4 bases at V and 9 bases at J, with 19 bases between the two ends. This CDR3 spans 14 amino acids. Germline V CDR1 and CDR2: SGDLS, YYNGEE.

This chain joins TRBV2 and TRBJ1-2; D is perhaps TRBD1 (6 bases). With 8 bases removed from V and 5 bases from J, the gap between germline ends came to 18 bases. The CDR3 extends over 14 amino acids. Germline V gene data show CDR1 as SNHLY and CDR2 as FYNNEI. The CDR3 DNA reads as TGTGCCAGCCCCCTAGGAGACAGGTCTTATGGCTACACCTTC. As protein: CASPLGDRSYGYTF. Drawing the rest from reference TRBV2 and TRBJ1-2, the complete variable domain is EPEVTQTPSHQVTQMGQEVILRCVPISNHLYFYWYRQILGQKVEFLVSFYNNEISEKSEIFDDQFSVERPDGSNFTLKIRSTKLEDSAMYFCASPLGDRSYGYTFGSGTRLTVV.

This clone was found a few times. The gene calls are TRBV2 and TRBJ1-2; TRBD1 might be the D (5 bases). The CDR3 has 14 amino acids. V was trimmed by 6 bases and J by 4 bases, leaving 15 bases between them. Germline V gene sequence: CDR1 SNHLY, CDR2 FYNNEI. CDR3 protein: CASREGLGLYGYTF. The DNA for the CDR3 is TGTGCCAGCAGGGAGGGGTTGGGCCTCTATGGCTACACCTTC.

The sample holds a few counts of this clone. The rearrangement joins TRBV5-1 to TRBJ2-7; D may be TRBD1 (5 bases). Trimming took 0 bases from V and 7 from J, leaving 14 bases between them. The CDR3 has 14 amino acids. Looked up from germline, CDR1 is SGHRS and CDR2 is YFSETQ. The CDR3: CASSLVLQGAEQYF. CDR3 in DNA: TGCGCCAGCAGCTTGGTCCTCCAGGGTGCGGAGCAGTACTTC.

V gene TRBV13 combines with J gene TRBJ2-3, with 13 bases matching TRBD2. This CDR3 has 17 residues. After removal of 5 bases from V and 4 bases from J, the junction contained 9 bases not matched to a gene. Germline V gene lookup returns CDR1 PRHDT and CDR2 FYEKMQ (reference sequence). The CDR3 nucleotides read TGTGCCAGCAGCAGACGACTAGCGGGAGGTATACCAGATACGCAGTATTTT. This codes for CASSRRLAGGIPDTQYF.

CDR3 in DNA: TGTGCCAGCAGCCCCCAGGGGTTTCAGCCCCAGCATTTT. As protein: CASSPQGFQPQHF. V is TRBV14 and J is TRBJ1-5; tentatively, D is TRBD1 (6 bases). Germline V gives CDR1 SGHDN, CDR2 FVKESK. CDR3 length equals 13 residues. V shed 4 bases and J shed 6 bases, with 10 bases lying between them.

The J gene is TRBJ1-2, the V gene TRBV9, with a weak D call TRBD1 (5 bases). Germline V gene data show CDR1 as SGDLS and CDR2 as YYNGEE. This CDR3 is built from 17 residues. The V gene lost 0 bases and the J gene lost 0 bases, with 15 bases spanning the gap. The CDR3 region is CASSVGVGGLANYGYTF. The CDR3 DNA is TGTGCCAGCAGCGTAGGGGTCGGGGGATTAGCTAACTATGGCTACACCTTC. The full variable domain, completed using reference TRBV9 and TRBJ1-2, is DSGVTQTPKHLITATGQRVTLRCSPRSGDLSVYWYQQSLDQGLQFLIQYYNGEERAKGNILERFSAQQFPDLHSELNLSSLELGDSALYFCASSVGVGGLANYGYTFGSGTRLTVV.

The table lists this clone with a count of one. The V and J genes are TRBV30 and TRBJ1-3; D gene ambiguous. Germline V gene lookup returns CDR1 GTSNPN and CDR2 SVGIG (reference sequence). Trimming left V 0 bases short and J 0 bases short, with 3 bases between. CDR3 length: 13 amino acids. CDR3 in amino acids: CAWSVGSGNTIYF. CDR3 coding DNA: TGTGCCTGGAGTGTCGGCTCTGGAAACACCATATATTTT.

In its sample, this clone was seen once. This chain connects TRBV5-1 to TRBJ2-2, with 7 bases fitting TRBD1. CDR3 size: 15 residues. CDR1 and CDR2 (germline): SGHRS, YFSETQ. The trim removed 1 base at V and 7 bases at J, leaving 7 bases unmatched. This CDR3 reads CASSLYRGHGGELFF. CDR3 sequence (DNA): TGCGCCAGCAGCTTGTATAGGGGGCACGGCGGGGAGCTGTTTTTT. The full variable domain, its missing parts supplied by reference TRBV5-1 and TRBJ2-2, is KAGVTQTPRYLIKTRGQQVTLSCSPISGHRSVSWYQQTPGQGLQFLFEYFSETQRNKGNFPGRFSGRQFSNSRSEMNVSTLELGDSALYLCASSLYRGHGGELFFGEGSRLTVL.

The V call is TRBV7-6, the J call TRBJ2-5; 10 nucleotides agree with TRBD2. Unmatched junction bases numbered 11, after V lost 1 base and J lost 3 bases. The CDR3 length is 18 residues. Germline assignment: CDR1 SGHVS and CDR2 FNYEAQ. For the CDR3, the DNA is TGTGCCAGCAGCTTAGTTCCAGCGGGGGGGCGTAATGAAGAGACCCAGTACTTC. This gives the protein CASSLVPAGGRNEETQYF.

This chain connects TRBV3-1 (or the pseudogene TRBV3-2) to TRBJ1-5; D is unresolved. The CDR3 extends over 14 amino acids. V was shortened by 1 base and J by 4 bases, with 8 bases between the two germline ends. Germline CDR1 LGHDT, CDR2 YNNKEL (reference sequence). This CDR3 is CASSQGNGNQPQHF. Here the CDR3 DNA reads TGTGCCAGCAGCCAAGGAAACGGGAATCAGCCCCAGCATTTT.

The chain combines TRBV7-2 with TRBJ1-5; 8 bases match TRBD1. The CDR3 is made up of 15 amino acids. CDR1 is SGHTA, CDR2 FQGNSA, per germline. The ends lost 5 bases at V and 5 bases at J; junction bases unmatched: 8. The DNA for the CDR3 is TGTGCCAGCAGCCAGGACAGGGAGTTCGATCAGCCCCAGCATTTT. As protein: CASSQDREFDQPQHF.

This chain links TRBV15 with TRBJ2-3, with TRBD2 matching 12 bases. The germline CDR1 and CDR2 sequences are LNHNV and YYDKDF (reference sequence). The J segment lost 2 bases and the V segment lost 5 bases, leaving 8 bases of the junction unmatched. CDR3 length: 17 residues. The CDR3 nucleotides read TGTGCCACCAGCGGATACTCTAGCGGGAGGGTCACAGATACGCAGTATTTT. Amino acid sequence: CATSGYSSGRVTDTQYF.

This clone came up a few times. The chain carries TRBV30 and TRBJ2-7; 9 bases line up with TRBD2. CDR3 length equals 15 residues. Looked up from germline, CDR1 is GTSNPN and CDR2 is SVGIG (reference sequence). Trimming at V came to 2 bases and at J to 0 bases, leaving 5 bases not matched to a gene. The CDR3 spells CAWSWTSANSYEQYF. The CDR3, as DNA: TGTGCCTGGAGTTGGACTAGCGCGAACTCCTACGAGCAGTACTTC.

This chain uses TRBV12-3 or TRBV12-4 with TRBJ2-7, with D possibly TRBD2 on 5 matching bases. V lost 4 bases to trimming and J lost 3 bases, with 10 bases between them. The CDR3 has 13 amino acids. The CDR3 spells CASSSGKLYEQYF. CDR3 bases: TGTGCCAGCAGTTCCGGGAAGCTCTACGAGCAGTACTTC.

V is TRBV12-3 or TRBV12-4 and J is TRBJ1-1; no clear D gene. The CDR3 is made up of 13 amino acids. Trimming took 8 bases from V and 0 from J, leaving 10 bases between them. The CDR3 region is CASWGDMNTEAFF. In DNA, the CDR3 is TGTGCCAGCTGGGGAGATATGAACACTGAAGCTTTCTTT.

The genes are TRBV7-9 and TRBJ2-1, with D perhaps matching TRBD1 (6 bases). The CDR3 loop spans 13 amino acids. V was cut by 4 bases and J by 8 bases, with 12 bases left in between. Germline assignment: CDR1 SEHNR and CDR2 FQNEAQ (reference sequence). CDR3 DNA: TGTGCCAGCAGCTCTCAACAGGGAGATGAGCAGTTCTTC. This translates into CASSSQQGDEQFF.

The CDR3 nucleotides read TGTGCCAGTAGTACGCCCACCGGGCCCCAAAGCGGTCAGCCCCAGCATTTT. Amino acids: CASSTPTGPQSGQPQHF. This chain joins TRBV19 and TRBJ1-5; D not resolved. Germline CDR1 and CDR2: LNHDA and SQIVND (reference sequence). This CDR3 is built from 17 residues. The V and J ends lost 4 bases and 6 bases respectively, with 22 bases between them.

This chain connects TRBV6-5 to TRBJ1-2, with TRBD1 matching 8 bases. Germline V gene sequence: CDR1 MNHEY, CDR2 SVGAGI. V lost 2 bases to trimming and J lost 8 bases; unmatched junction nucleotides: 4. The CDR3 is made up of 13 amino acids. This CDR3 is CASSYGTGFGYTF. The CDR3 coding sequence is TGTGCCAGCAGTTACGGGACAGGTTTCGGCTACACCTTC.

The chain employs TRBV7-7 and TRBJ2-5; 12 bases match TRBD2. Germline V gives CDR1 SSHAT, CDR2 FNYEAQ (reference sequence). Germline trimming cut 5 bases from V and 6 bases from J; bases unmatched to any gene: 4. The CDR3 has 14 residues. This CDR3 is CASSPTSGSKTQYF. The CDR3 DNA is TGTGCCAGCAGCCCGACTAGCGGGAGCAAGACCCAGTACTTC. The full variable domain, its missing parts supplied by reference TRBV7-7 and TRBJ2-5, is GAGVSQSPRYKVTKRGQDVTLRCDPISSHATLYWYQQALGQGPEFLTYFNYEAQPDKSGLPSDRFSAERPEGSISTLTIQRTEQRDSAMYRCASSPTSGSKTQYFGPGTRLLVL.

The J gene is TRBJ1-2, the V gene TRBV19, with 7 bases lining up with TRBD1. V was clipped by 7 bases and J by 6 bases; unmatched bases: 11. CDR1 is LNHDA, CDR2 SQIVND, per germline (reference sequence). CDR3 length equals 14 residues. Written as DNA, the CDR3 is TGTGCCAGTACCGGACAGGCCATCCACCATGGCTACACCTTC. This sequence encodes CASTGQAIHHGYTF.